This entry describes one T cell receptor (beta chain). Antigen unknown. Germline values: CDR1 SGHRS, CDR2 YFSETQ. V was clipped by 4 bases and J by 2 bases, with 6 bases between them. CDR3 length: 13 amino acids. These data are taken from a study of healthy donors' naive CD4 and CD8 T cells. In the study overall: Donors came from three age groups: 20-25, 40-50 and 60-70 years. For TCR alpha, new primers spanned all functional IMGT alpha genes.

Study outcomes and limitations: Possible naive T cell homeostatic proliferation bias remained unaddressed.

Starting from roughly 0.45 ug of total RNA, TCR libraries were made with linear amplification. In the original processing: Sequencing covered 70,000 to 95,000 rearranged alpha-chain transcripts across 5 healthy donors. TCRdb reanalysed the reads using MiXCR and keeps one entry per CDR3 protein. TCRdb's processing, not the study's, gives the V and J calls here. The data show about 180,000 distinct CDR3 sequences, 65% to 75% seen once. The receptor comes from a pool of human donors in good health; the sample pools cells from several healthy donors. Specimen: naive CD4+ and CD8+ T cells sorted from blood, pooled from several donors. The gene calls are TRBV5-1 and TRBJ2-2; D gene unclear. CDR3 coding DNA: TGCGCCAGCAGCGCGGATAACACCGGGGAGCTGTTTTTT. It encodes CASSADNTGELFF.